Listed below are T cell receptor beta chains from one sample, sequenced in a study of cytomegalovirus exposure and HLA in healthy donors. The table came from immunoSEQ multiplex PCR; TCRdb's copy has only in-frame clones and leaves some out. Of about 93,000 clones listed, more than 60% were seen once; the top ten hold approximately 2%. The sample consisted of PBMCs. These receptors came from a boy aged 5 to 17 in good health and CMV-seronegative. Both conserved end residues are part of each CDR3. The order of the fields is V gene, clone size, D gene, J gene, CDR3 protein, CDR3 DNA. A D gene is named only where the DNA matches it firmly. For some rows the clone size is stated as once, few or many, or as a class when expanded; others skip it.

TRBV5-5,NA,NA,TRBJ1-1,CASLRGPNTEAFF,TGTGCCAGCCTTAGGGGCCCCAACACTGAAGCTTTCTTT
TRBV18,NA,TRBD1,TRBJ1-2,CASSVNRDRANGYTF,TGTGCCAGCTCTGTTAACAGGGACAGGGCAAATGGCTACACCTTC
TRBV7-8,NA,TRBD1,TRBJ2-3,CASSLAQGEWSTDTQYF,TGTGCCAGCAGCTTAGCGCAGGGGGAATGGAGCACAGATACGCAGTATTTT
TRBV13,NA,NA,TRBJ2-7,CASSYEQGREQYF,TGTGCCAGCAGCTACGAGCAGGGGCGCGAGCAGTACTTC
TRBV7-2,NA,NA,TRBJ1-5,CASSLGGSINQPQHF,TGTGCCAGCAGCTTAGGAGGGAGCATCAATCAGCCCCAGCATTTT
TRBV29-1,NA,NA,TRBJ2-7,CSVHDGTSYEQYF,TGCAGCGTTCATGACGGGACATCCTACGAGCAATACTTC
TRBV4-3,NA,TRBD2,TRBJ2-7,CASSPGRGVPYF,TGCGCCAGCAGCCCCGGACGGGGGGTTCCGTACTTC
TRBV15,NA,NA,TRBJ1-4,CATSLTQGKLFF,TGTGCCACCAGCCTAACCCAGGGAAAACTGTTTTTT
TRBV28,few,NA,TRBJ1-5,CASSFVWGQGSNQPQHF,TGTGCCAGCAGTTTTGTGTGGGGGCAGGGCAGCAATCAGCCCCAGCATTTT
TRBV14,NA,NA,TRBJ2-2,CASSHSTGELFF,TGTGCCAGCAGCCACAGTACCGGGGAGCTGTTTTTT
TRBV6-5,NA,NA,TRBJ2-7,CASSWGLTYEQYF,TGTGCCAGCAGTTGGGGACTGACCTACGAGCAGTACTTC
TRBV7-8,NA,NA,TRBJ1-3,CASSLYGSGNTIYF,TGTGCCAGCAGCTTATACGGCTCTGGAAACACCATATATTTT
TRBV30,NA,TRBD1,TRBJ1-2,CAWGGQGPGYGYTF,TGTGCCTGGGGGGGACAGGGGCCGGGCTATGGCTACACCTTC
TRBV5-8,NA,NA,TRBJ2-7,CASSVGGPYEQYF,TGTGCCAGCAGCGTAGGCGGGCCCTACGAGCAGTACTTC
TRBV30,NA,NA,TRBJ1-1,CAWSGLNTEAFF,TGTGCCTGGAGTGGCCTAAACACTGAAGCTTTCTTT
TRBV30,once,NA,TRBJ2-7,CAWSAVSGASRYF,TGTGCCTGGAGTGCGGTCTCCGGCGCTAGCCGGTACTTC
TRBV5-6,NA,NA,TRBJ2-3,CASSSRGADTQYF,TGTGCCAGCAGCTCCAGGGGCGCAGATACGCAGTATTTT
TRBV10-3,few,NA,TRBJ2-7,CAISEWTGRDEQYF,TGTGCCATCAGTGAGTGGACAGGGAGGGACGAGCAGTACTTC
TRBV27,NA,NA,TRBJ1-1,CASSLEGAEAFF,TGTGCCAGCAGTTTAGAGGGGGCTGAAGCTTTCTTT
TRBV5-4,NA,TRBD1,TRBJ2-7,CASSTPTGSSYEQYF,TGTGCCAGCAGCACCCCGACAGGGAGCTCCTACGAGCAGTACTTC
TRBV7-9,NA,NA,TRBJ2-5,CASSLRGSQETQYF,TGTGCCAGCAGCTTACGTGGTAGCCAAGAGACCCAGTACTTC
TRBV7-6,NA,NA,TRBJ2-7,CASSFNPGVRGPYEQYF,TGTGCCAGCAGCTTTAATCCGGGAGTGAGGGGTCCCTACGAGCAGTACTTC
TRBV5-1,NA,TRBD1,TRBJ1-1,CASSGDSEAFF,TGCGCCAGCAGCGGGGACAGTGAAGCTTTCTTT
TRBV5-1,NA,NA,TRBJ2-7,CASSREGSGGSEQYF,TGCGCCAGCAGCCGGGAGGGGTCAGGGGGATCCGAGCAGTACTTC
TRBV25-1,NA,NA,TRBJ1-4,CASSEEGEREKLFF,TGTGCCAGCAGTGAAGAGGGTGAGCGTGAAAAACTGTTTTTT
TRBV30,few,NA,TRBJ2-7,CAWSRGEGGKQYF,TGTGCCTGGAGTAGAGGGGAGGGGGGGAAGCAGTACTTC
TRBV5-4,NA,TRBD2,TRBJ2-7,CASSYGTSGYEQYF,TGTGCCAGCAGCTATGGGACTAGCGGCTACGAGCAGTACTTC
TRBV4-3,few,TRBD1,TRBJ1-4,CASSQTGTGTEKLFF,TGCGCCAGCAGCCAGACCGGGACAGGGACTGAAAAACTGTTTTTT
TRBV27,few,TRBD1,TRBJ2-7,CASSLGDRVEQYF,TGTGCCAGCAGTTTAGGGGACAGGGTCGAGCAGTACTTC
TRBV5-4,NA,TRBD1,TRBJ2-7,CASSSWTGSHEQYF,TGTGCCAGCAGCTCCTGGACAGGGAGCCACGAGCAGTACTTC
TRBV7-2,few,NA,TRBJ1-6,CASSSVNSPLHF,TGTGCCAGCAGCTCCGTTAATTCACCCCTCCACTTT
TRBV28,NA,NA,TRBJ2-3,CASSFQGGTGDTQYF,TGTGCCAGCAGCTTTCAGGGGGGAACTGGAGATACGCAGTATTTT
TRBV7-6,few,NA,TRBJ2-7,CASSLRFGDNAYEQYF,TGTGCCAGCAGCTTACGATTCGGGGACAACGCCTACGAGCAGTACTTC
TRBV2,few,NA,TRBJ2-3,CASTLGLLLTDTQYF,TGTGCCAGCACCCTGGGACTGTTACTCACAGATACGCAGTATTTT
TRBV28,NA,NA,TRBJ1-5,CASSQTGTNQPQHF,TGTGCCAGCAGTCAAACAGGGACCAATCAGCCCCAGCATTTT
TRBV6-1,few,TRBD1,TRBJ2-3,CASIEWDRGEYTQYF,TGTGCCAGCATCGAGTGGGACAGGGGGGAATATACGCAGTATTTT
TRBV6-5,NA,NA,TRBJ2-3,CASSTPSSAQYF,TGTGCCAGCAGTACCCCCTCTAGCGCGCAGTATTTT
TRBV9,NA,NA,TRBJ1-2,CASSVGAGEGDGYTF,TGTGCCAGCAGCGTAGGGGCAGGCGAAGGCGATGGCTACACCTTC
TRBV6-5,NA,NA,TRBJ1-1,CASSYGWGGMNTEAFF,TGTGCCAGCAGTTACGGTTGGGGAGGGATGAACACTGAAGCTTTCTTT
TRBV19,NA,NA,TRBJ2-1,CASSMRINNEQFF,TGTGCCAGTAGTATGAGGATAAACAATGAGCAGTTCTTC
TRBV7-6,once,TRBD1,TRBJ2-3,CASSLAMRTGTNTDTQYF,TGTGCCAGCAGCTTAGCCATGAGGACAGGGACAAACACAGATACGCAGTATTTT